One sample yielded the 11 T cell receptor beta chains listed below, sequenced in a study of cytomegalovirus exposure and HLA in healthy donors. The PCR had 60 Vbeta and 13 Jbeta primers. Only in-frame clones appear in the TCRdb table, and some are missing; sequencing was by immunoSEQ multiplex PCR. Of a few hundred thousand clones detected, nearly 80% appear once; the ten largest clones hold 1.5% to 2%. The material sequenced was PBMCs. The origin of the receptors is a man aged 18-30 years in good health and CMV-seronegative.

This chain joins TRBV7-6 and TRBJ2-2; 11 bases fit TRBD1. This CDR3 has 20 residues. Trimming cost V 3 bases and J 4 bases; bases outside gene matches: 16. CDR1 and CDR2 from the germline V gene are SGHVS and FNYEAQ. DNA of the CDR3: TGTGCCAGCAGCTTTCGGCCGGGACAGGGGGGACCCCCCGGCACCGGGGAGCTGTTTTTT. Protein: CASSFRPGQGGPPGTGELFF.

The V call is TRBV6-6, the J call TRBJ2-7; 9 nucleotides line up with TRBD1. V shed 0 bases and J 6 bases; nucleotides not matched to a gene: 0. CDR1 MNHNY and CDR2 SVGAGI come from the germline V gene (reference sequence). This CDR3 comprises 13 residues. CDR3 region: CASSYSTGGEQYF. In DNA, the CDR3 is TGTGCCAGCAGTTACTCGACAGGGGGCGAGCAGTACTTC.

In its sample, this clone was seen a few times. The chain links TRBV6-4 to TRBJ2-2; tentatively, D is TRBD2 (5 bases). This CDR3 contains 17 residues. Trimming removed 6 bases at V and 6 bases at J, with 23 bases between. CDR1 is MRHNA, CDR2 SNTAGT, per germline. Here the CDR3 reads CASSPAGPGISAGELFF. The CDR3 nucleotides are TGTGCCAGCAGCCCGGCCGGACCAGGAATTAGCGCCGGGGAGCTGTTTTTT.

The chain combines TRBV11-2 with TRBJ2-5; possibly TRBD2 for D (7 bases). Germline CDR1 SGHAT, CDR2 FQNNGV. The CDR3 runs 13 residues. V was pared by 3 bases and J by 5 bases, with 10 bases between. The CDR3, as DNA: TGTGCCAGCAGCTTCGGGGGGCTGGAGACCCAGTACTTC. This codes for CASSFGGLETQYF.

The J gene is TRBJ1-3, the V gene TRBV11-2, with 8 nucleotides matching TRBD1. Trimming cost V 1 base and J 9 bases; bases outside gene matches: 8. Germline V gene data show CDR1 as SGHAT and CDR2 as FQNNGV. CDR3 length equals 15 residues. The CDR3 DNA reads TGTGCCAGCAGCTTAGCCGGACAGGGACGAGGCACCATATATTTT. It is translated as CASSLAGQGRGTIYF.

In its sample, this clone was seen a few times. V is TRBV15 and J is TRBJ1-5, with a possible D match to TRBD1 (6 bases). Trimming stripped 1 base from V and 0 bases from J, with 13 bases between. The length of the CDR3 is 17 residues. Germline V gene lookup returns CDR1 LNHNV and CDR2 YYDKDF (reference sequence). The DNA for the CDR3 is TGTGCCACCAGCAGAGGATTGGGGGGGGCTAGCAATCAGCCCCAGCATTTT. This translates into CATSRGLGGASNQPQHF.

The CDR3 DNA sequence: TGCGCCAGCAGCCGGGCCGGGACAGGCTACACCTTC. Translating gives CASSRAGTGYTF. The chain has TRBV4-3 and TRBJ1-2; a weak D match, TRBD1 (6 bases). The CDR3 consists of 12 residues. V was clipped by 4 bases and J by 8 bases, with 11 bases between them. Germline CDR1 reads LGHNA; CDR2 reads YSLEER.

This chain links TRBV19 with TRBJ2-2; 9 bases agree with TRBD1. This CDR3 is 16 amino acids long. J gave up 6 bases and V 6 bases, and 11 bases lay outside the gene matches. Germline CDR1 reads LNHDA; CDR2 reads SQIVND (reference sequence). Here the CDR3 reads CASRQQEGQGAGELFF. CDR3 in DNA: TGTGCCAGTAGGCAACAAGAGGGACAGGGCGCCGGGGAGCTGTTTTTT.

This chain connects TRBV5-1 to TRBJ2-5; the match to TRBD2 covers 9 bases. Germline V gene sequence: CDR1 SGHRS, CDR2 YFSETQ. Losses at the gene ends were 0 bases for V and 3 bases for J; bases not matched to a gene: 3. The CDR3 totals 15 residues. The DNA for the CDR3 is TGCGCCAGCAGCTTGGGCGGGAGGGCCGAAGAGACCCAGTACTTC. The encoded protein is CASSLGGRAEETQYF.

This chain uses TRBV6-5 with TRBJ2-7; D gene uncertain. The CDR3 is 14 amino acids. Trimming cost V 0 bases and J 1 base, with 7 bases left between them. Looked up from germline, CDR1 is MNHEY and CDR2 is SVGAGI. The CDR3 loop is CASSYSWQSYEQYF. The CDR3 nucleotides read TGTGCCAGCAGTTACTCGTGGCAATCCTACGAGCAGTACTTC.

The chain uses TRBV5-6 and TRBJ2-7; TRBD1 agrees at 7 bases. CDR1 is SGHDT and CDR2 is YYEEEE in the germline V gene. Trimming took 4 bases from V and 3 from J; bases not matched to a gene: 7. This CDR3 comprises 14 residues. The CDR3 protein is CASSADRTNYEQYF. The CDR3, as DNA: TGTGCCAGCAGCGCGGACAGGACGAACTACGAGCAGTACTTC.